This TCR beta chain was recorded in a study of glioma-infiltrating T cells. Regarding the study as a whole: Gliomas, especially low-grade, showed above-expected tissue-blood divergence; non-neoplastic patients showed below. Only very few CDR3 sequences appeared in both tissue and blood.

Details on this clonotype: Its target is unknown. Germline and junction disagree at one end, which may indicate a read error.

CDR3 length: 12 residues. The germline V gene encodes CDR1 MNHNS and CDR2 SASEGT. Using RNA template, CDR3s of TCR alpha and beta were amplified with iRepertoire arm-PCR. TCRdb used MiXCR to reprocess the multiplex PCR reads, holding one entry per CDR3 protein. The table has fewer than 55,000 distinct CDR3 sequences, 20% to 25% seen once. The chain uses TRBV6-1 and TRBJ1-1; no firm D call. The source of this sequence is a human donor with low-grade glioma or glioblastoma, undergoing nonglioma brain surgery, or in good health (not recorded which). The specimen sequenced was glioma tissue, nonneoplastic brain tissue, or PBMCs (not recorded which). This chain's CDR3 is CTSKVGRSEAFF. CDR3 DNA sequence: TGTACCAGCAAGGTAGGGAGGTCTGAAGCTTTCTTT.